This T cell receptor (beta chain) was recorded in a study of blood T cells in healthy people across ages. Only a few counts were recorded for this clonotype. A second PCR, run for roughly 7 to 12 cycles, used a sample-barcoded 5' primer plus a J-beta primer mix. TCRdb recomputed calls from the 5' RACE reads with MiXCR, one row per CDR3 protein. The sample shows roughly 1,100,000 distinct CDR3 sequences, 25% of them seen only once. In addition, the sample was reused for a study of T cells of mothers and their children. From that second work: Per 15 ul, 1.5 ug of RNA was used, with all extracted RNA going into cDNA synthesis.

The sequenced sample was blood. The clonotype comes from a girl aged 2 to 9 in good health.

The CDR3 region has the DNA TGTGCCAGCAGCTTGGAGAGCGTAAATAATGAGCAGTTCTTC. Encoded protein: CASSLESVNNEQFF. The chain employs TRBV11-3 and TRBJ2-5; D unresolved. The DNA end lines up better with TRBJ2-1; the J call may be wrong. Germline V gene lookup returns CDR1 SGHNT and CDR2 YENEEA. This CDR3 comprises 14 residues.